This TCR beta chain comes out of a study of blood T cell repertoires in COVID-19. The authors' processing: The assay estimated nucleated cells by amplifying reference gene primers. Clones were read by immunoSEQ multiplex PCR, and TCRdb kept only the in-frame ones, dropping some. V, J and clone size are those of that table, while D and trimming were read from the DNA. The table has hundreds of thousands of clones, about 88% seen once. V was cut by 4 bases and J by 6 bases, with 15 bases left in between. The CDR3 has 15 residues. Germline V lookup: CDR1 LNHDA, CDR2 SQIVND (reference sequence). In the 2 weeks before study entry, exposed participants met a COVID-19 case, which was PCR-confirmed or clinician-diagnosed.

Sequencing was performed on PBMCs or T cells enriched from blood (not recorded which). This TCR was recovered from a woman under 30 who had been exposed to COVID-19. The chain carries TRBV19 and TRBJ2-2, with TRBD2 as a possible D gene (5 bases). DNA of the CDR3: TGTGCCAGTAGTACAGAGGCGAGCGGCCCCGGGGAGCTGTTTTTT. This encodes CASSTEASGPGELFF.